This T cell receptor (beta chain) is drawn from a study of neurological immune-mediated disorders. The authors obtained over 180 million TCR-beta sequences from 15-18 subjects per sequencing run. TCRdb re-called the 5' RACE reads with MiXCR, one entry per CDR3 protein. This sample has approximately 32,000 distinct CDR3 sequences, with 7% to 8% found just once. The unsorted libraries had their origin in 2 million PBMCs stored at -80 C. This clonotype was picked up many times. CDR1 MGHRA and CDR2 YSYEKL come from the germline V gene. The CDR3 is 16 residues long. Trimming pared 0 bases from V and 3 bases from J, leaving 12 bases between.

This sequence joins TRBV4-1 and TRBJ1-3; D is ambiguous. The sequenced sample was PBMCs. The receptor was isolated from a woman between 35 and 50 years old in good health. The CDR3 DNA sequence: TGCGCCAGCAGCCAAGACCACCGGGCGAGTGGAAACACCATATATTTT. Amino acid sequence: CASSQDHRASGNTIYF.